This T cell receptor beta chain was identified in a study of a mutant IDH1 vaccine in newly diagnosed glioma. For this clone: Its antigen remains unknown.

The germline gives CDR1 LNHDA, CDR2 SQIVND (reference sequence). Unmatched junction bases numbered 7, after V lost 4 bases and J lost 10 bases. The CDR3 is 14 residues long. The protocol was immunoSEQ multiplex PCR, while the TCRdb copy is restricted to in-frame clones and leaves out a portion. This table has 31,000 or so clones, 65% to 85% appearing once. Time point given: week 47, end of study. Every single dose of the vaccine, 300 ug of mutant IDH1 20-mer peptide, came with topical imiquimod. The TCR comes from a man aged 25 to 45 with glioma. Sample: PBMCs, taken from a glioma patient whose treatment included an IDH1 peptide vaccine. The chain combines TRBV19 with TRBJ1-4; 9 positions agree with TRBD1. CDR3 DNA sequence: TGTGCCAGTAGTAGCCGGGACAGGGTTGGAAAACTGTTTTTT. Encoded protein: CASSSRDRVGKLFF.